Following are 3 T cell receptor beta chains from one sample sequenced in a study of blood T cell repertoires in COVID-19. The method was immunoSEQ multiplex PCR; TCRdb's version includes in-frame clones alone and lacks a portion of them. This sample carries under 300,000 clones, approximately 87% of them seen once, and the ten largest clones take 6.2%. Sequencing used peripheral blood. These receptors were obtained from a man in his 60s with acute or convalescent COVID-19.

The chain is built from TRBV18 and TRBJ2-7; a weak D match, TRBD2 (6 bases). The germline V gene encodes CDR1 KGHSH and CDR2 LQKENI. V lost 4 bases, J lost 0 bases, and 16 bases lay in between. This CDR3 has 16 residues. The CDR3: CASSRSGRDFSYEQYF. CDR3 nucleotides: TGTGCCAGCTCACGCTCGGGAAGGGACTTCTCCTACGAGCAGTACTTC. The whole variable domain, remainder taken from reference TRBV18 and TRBJ2-7, is NAGVMQNPRHLVRRRGQEARLRCSPMKGHSHVYWYRQLPEEGLKFMVYLQKENIIDESGMPKERFSAEFPKEGPSILRIQQVVRGDSAAYFCASSRSGRDFSYEQYFGPGTRLTVT.

V usage is TRBV6-2 or TRBV6-3 and J usage is TRBJ1-2; perhaps TRBD1 as D (5 bases). CDR1 MNHEY and CDR2 SVGEGT come from the germline V gene. Trimming shortened V by 6 bases and J by 0 bases, and 17 bases separated the two germline ends. The CDR3 covers 16 residues. The CDR3 bases are TGTGCCAGCAGCAGGCGATCGGACACCTCTAACTATGGCTACACCTTC. This sequence encodes CASSRRSDTSNYGYTF.

The chain combines TRBV5-5 with TRBJ2-2, with 8 bases matching TRBD1. This CDR3 contains 16 residues. With 4 bases clipped from V and 1 base from J, the junction kept 6 bases outside the gene matches. Germline V gene lookup returns CDR1 SGHKS and CDR2 YYEKEE (reference sequence). CDR3 in amino acids: CASSPQTGGNTGELFF. The CDR3 DNA sequence: TGTGCCAGCAGCCCTCAAACAGGGGGGAACACCGGGGAGCTGTTTTTT.